A single sample is the source of the 21 T cell receptor beta chains below, sequenced in a study of blood T cell repertoires in COVID-19. Clones were sequenced by immunoSEQ multiplex PCR, and TCRdb holds only the in-frame ones, with some missing. The table has 35,000 to 50,000 clones, about 89% seen once; the top ten hold roughly a sixth. The source material was peripheral blood. These receptors were collected from a man between 65 and 85 years old with active COVID-19.

CDR3 sequence: CASSPARGRETQYF. DNA for the CDR3: TGTGCCAGCTCACCAGCCAGGGGTAGGGAGACCCAGTACTTC. The rearrangement uses TRBV18 and TRBJ2-5, with D possibly being TRBD1 (6 bases). Trimming took off 2 bases at V and 5 bases at J, with 12 bases between the two ends. The CDR3 contains 14 residues. In germline, CDR1 is KGHSH, CDR2 LQKENI.

The chain employs TRBV6-1 and TRBJ1-5; no firm D call. The CDR3 has 14 amino acids. Germline assignment: CDR1 MNHNS and CDR2 SASEGT. Trimming removed 1 base at V and 7 bases at J, with 11 bases between. The chain's CDR3 is CASSEGLAGQPQHF. Written as DNA, the CDR3 is TGTGCCAGCAGTGAAGGGCTCGCGGGGCAGCCCCAGCATTTT.

The V call is TRBV27, the J call TRBJ1-5; TRBD1 agrees at 12 bases. The germline V gene has CDR1 MNHEY and CDR2 SMNVEV (reference sequence). There are 16 residues in the CDR3. V shed 5 bases, J shed 2 bases, and the junction held 4 bases outside the gene matches. Here the CDR3 DNA reads TGTGCCAGCAGTACCCGGGACAGGGGGCGCAATCAGCCCCAGCATTTT. Translated: CASSTRDRGRNQPQHF.

The chain carries TRBV28 and TRBJ2-7, with 7 nucleotides matching TRBD1. Unmatched junction bases numbered 8, after V lost 6 bases and J lost 3 bases. The CDR3 is 14 amino acids. Germline CDR1 is MDHEN and CDR2 is SYDVKM. Here the CDR3 DNA reads TGTGCCAGCAGCCTACAGGGGACCCTCTACGAGCAGTACTTC. It yields the protein CASSLQGTLYEQYF.

The chain couples TRBV2 to TRBJ1-5; D gene ambiguous. The CDR3 contains 13 residues. The V gene's germline CDR1 is SNHLY and CDR2 FYNNEI. Trimming removed 4 bases from V and 4 bases from J, with 8 bases in between. The chain's CDR3 is CASSGSRNQPQHF. CDR3 nucleotide sequence: TGTGCCAGCAGTGGGTCGAGGAATCAGCCCCAGCATTTT.

The chain has TRBV19 and TRBJ1-6; D gene ambiguous. Trimming left V 7 bases short and J 8 bases short, with 15 bases between. Germline assignment: CDR1 LNHDA and CDR2 SQIVND (reference sequence). CDR3 length: 14 amino acids. CDR3 protein: CASNPTQGYSPLHF. In DNA, the CDR3 is TGTGCCAGTAATCCGACACAAGGATATTCACCCCTCCACTTT.

CDR3 residues: CASSVTRDTEAFF. In nucleotides, the CDR3 is TGTGCCAGTAGTGTAACTAGGGACACTGAAGCTTTCTTT. V and J are TRBV19 and TRBJ1-1; D remains unclear. The CDR3 sequence is 13 residues long. Germline CDR1 reads LNHDA; CDR2 reads SQIVND (reference sequence). The germline V and J ends were trimmed by 5 bases and 3 bases, with 10 bases remaining between them.

The genes are TRBV5-1 and TRBJ2-5, with 7 bases fitting TRBD2. V lost 0 bases, J lost 7 bases, and 9 bases stayed unmatched. CDR1 and CDR2 from the germline V gene are SGHRS and YFSETQ. This CDR3 contains 15 residues. As DNA, the CDR3 is TGCGCCAGCAGCTTGGAAGGGACTACCGACGGGACCCAGTACTTC. Protein sequence: CASSLEGTTDGTQYF. Looking up the rest from reference TRBV5-1 and TRBJ2-5 gives the full variable domain: KAGVTQTPRYLIKTRGQQVTLSCSPISGHRSVSWYQQTPGQGLQFLFEYFSETQRNKGNFPGRFSGRQFSNSRSEMNVSTLELGDSALYLCASSLEGTTDGTQYFGPGTRLLVL.

The rearrangement links TRBV5-1 to TRBJ2-1; 9 nucleotides match TRBD2. The germline gives CDR1 SGHRS, CDR2 YFSETQ. CDR3 size: 16 residues. V shed 0 bases and J 2 bases; nucleotides not matched to a gene: 3. DNA for the CDR3: TGCGCCAGCAGCTTGGTAGCGGGGGTTACCTACAATGAGCAGTTCTTC. This translates into CASSLVAGVTYNEQFF.

The V gene is TRBV6-2 or TRBV6-3, the J gene TRBJ2-2; possible D gene TRBD1, 8 bases. The CDR3 is 18 amino acids. Germline assignment: CDR1 MNHEY and CDR2 SVGEGT. Trimming cost V 2 bases and J 4 bases, with 20 bases left between them. This CDR3 is CASSYTTGGGRGTGELFF. The CDR3 DNA reads as TGTGCCAGCAGTTACACTACAGGGGGAGGGCGTGGCACCGGGGAGCTGTTTTTT.

The gene calls are TRBV7-8 and TRBJ1-5, with TRBD1 matching 7 bases. Per the germline V gene, CDR1 is SGHVS and CDR2 is FQNEAQ. V was pared by 5 bases and J by 3 bases, with 13 bases of the junction left unmatched. The CDR3 totals 17 residues. The CDR3 protein is CASSRVGQVGPNQPQHF. The CDR3 region has the DNA TGTGCCAGCAGCCGCGTAGGACAGGTGGGTCCCAATCAGCCCCAGCATTTT.

The CDR3 DNA is TGTGCCAGCAGCACACTAGCGGGGGTATACAATGAGCAGTTCTTC. It encodes CASSTLAGVYNEQFF. The V gene is TRBV7-3, the J gene TRBJ2-1; the match to TRBD2 covers 11 bases. Germline V gene lookup returns CDR1 SGHTA and CDR2 FQGTGA. Trimming at V came to 5 bases and at J to 4 bases, leaving 4 bases not matched to a gene. The CDR3 totals 15 residues.

The chain uses TRBV6-5 and TRBJ2-5; 7 bases fit TRBD1. V dropped 8 bases and J dropped 2; count of bases not matched to a gene: 11. CDR1 is MNHEY and CDR2 is SVGAGI in the germline V gene. The CDR3 totals 15 residues. The CDR3 sequence is CASSTTGVRQETQYF. The CDR3 DNA follows: TGTGCCAGCTCCACAACAGGGGTGCGGCAAGAGACCCAGTACTTC.

The chain couples TRBV9 to TRBJ1-6; 7 bases agree with TRBD1. The CDR3 is made up of 17 amino acids. V was clipped by 3 bases and J by 0 bases; unmatched bases: 6. Germline lookup yields CDR1 SGDLS and CDR2 YYNGEE. The CDR3: CASSAGTESSYNSPLHF. CDR3 DNA: TGTGCCAGCAGCGCCGGGACAGAGAGCTCCTATAATTCACCCCTCCACTTT.

The chain has TRBV7-2 and TRBJ2-1; no definite D call. CDR1 SGHTA and CDR2 FQGNSA come from the germline V gene. The CDR3 is 16 residues long. Trimming shortened V by 2 bases and J by 4 bases, and 15 bases separated the two germline ends. The CDR3 nucleotides read TGTGCCAGCAGCTTACGGATCGGAACGACTTACAATGAGCAGTTCTTC. It codes for CASSLRIGTTYNEQFF.

This chain uses TRBV12-3 or TRBV12-4 with TRBJ2-5; D uncertain. Between the trimmed V and J ends, which lost 5 bases and 7 bases, there was a span of 11 bases. The CDR3 loop spans 12 amino acids. Here the CDR3 reads CASSVQSGTQYF. The DNA for the CDR3 is TGTGCCAGCAGTGTACAGTCAGGGACCCAGTACTTC.

The chain couples TRBV6-5 to TRBJ2-1; 11 bases fit TRBD2. The V gene's germline CDR1 is MNHEY and CDR2 SVGAGI. J lost 8 bases, V lost 0 bases, and 6 bases had no gene match. The CDR3 consists of 16 residues. The CDR3 DNA sequence: TGTGCCAGCAGTTACTCGAGTAGCGGGGGGGCCCATGAGCAGTTCTTC. Protein sequence: CASSYSSSGGAHEQFF.

The chain links TRBV5-3 to TRBJ2-5, with D perhaps TRBD1 (6 bases). TRBV5-3 falls under the ORF class, with uncertain function. This CDR3 region has 14 residues. V was pared by 5 bases and J by 2 bases, with 13 bases between. CDR3: CARSFGGQQETQYF. CDR3 sequence (DNA): TGTGCCAGAAGTTTTGGGGGACAACAAGAGACCCAGTACTTC.

The V call is TRBV5-4, the J call TRBJ1-2; 10 positions match TRBD1. Germline loops: CDR1 SGHNT, CDR2 YYREEE (reference sequence). The CDR3 length is 15 residues. Losses at the gene ends were 3 bases for V and 0 bases for J; bases not matched to a gene: 2. The CDR3 loop reads CASSSGTGANYGYTF. The CDR3 nucleotides are TGTGCCAGCAGCTCGGGGACAGGGGCTAACTATGGCTACACCTTC.

The CDR3 nucleotides read TGCGCCAGCAGCCAAGAAGGGGAGGTAGATACGCAGTATTTT. Encoded protein: CASSQEGEVDTQYF. V and J are TRBV4-3 and TRBJ2-3; D is possibly TRBD2 (6 bases). The ends were cut back, 0 bases at V and 5 bases at J, with 9 bases in the middle. Germline lookup yields CDR1 LGHNA and CDR2 YSLEER. The CDR3 loop spans 14 amino acids.

This chain connects TRBV4-3 to TRBJ2-1, with a weak D call TRBD2 (6 bases). The V end lost 3 bases, the J end lost 12 bases, and 12 bases lay between the germline ends. This CDR3 is 12 amino acids long. From germline, CDR1 is LGHNA and CDR2 YSLEER. The CDR3 sequence is CASSQSSGVQFF. CDR3 DNA: TGCGCCAGCAGCCAGAGCTCGGGGGTGCAGTTCTTC.